This entry lists 26 T cell receptor beta chains sequenced from one sample in a study of technical replicates of blood from four donors (dated by TCRdb to about 2017). Receptors were amplified or captured by the immunoSEQ multiplex PCR assay. The table comes from immuneACCESS by way of TCRdb, which keeps in-frame sequences with V and J called. Part of the clones is missing from these tables; in studies checked, under half for an unresolved V gene and the rest for unknown reasons. Across this sample there are tens of thousands of clones, with 80% to 95% seen only once. Around 0.44% of the sample is in the top ten clones. Sequenced material: T cells isolated from PBMCs. Receptor source: a human donor in good health.

V usage is TRBV15 and J usage is TRBJ2-1; 8 bases agree with TRBD1. The junction had 5 bases not matched to a gene; V was cut back by 6 bases and J by 10 bases. The germline V gene has CDR1 LNHNV and CDR2 YYDKDF (reference sequence). The CDR3 length is 12 residues. The CDR3 DNA follows: TGTGCCACCAGTTTACAGGGGGTCGAGCAGTTCTTC. Protein: CATSLQGVEQFF.

This clone was observed a single time. V gene TRBV5-1 combines with J gene TRBJ2-7; perhaps TRBD1 as D (5 bases). The CDR3 spans 14 residues. The germline V gene encodes CDR1 SGHRS and CDR2 YFSETQ. The V end was cut by 1 base, the J end by 2 bases, with 10 bases between. The CDR3 nucleotides read TGCGCCAGCAGCTTGAGGGGTCCTACCTACGAGCAGTACTTC. Protein: CASSLRGPTYEQYF.

This clone showed up just once. The gene calls are TRBV6-5 and TRBJ2-5; D ambiguous. The V end lost 10 bases, the J end lost 5 bases, and 14 bases lay between the germline ends. Germline V gene sequence: CDR1 MNHEY, CDR2 SVGAGI. The length of the CDR3 is 12 residues. CDR3 sequence: CATRGAGETQYF. The CDR3 DNA is TGTGCCACTCGAGGTGCCGGGGAGACCCAGTACTTC.

The chain employs TRBV7-9 and TRBJ1-5; the D is unclear. CDR3 size: 13 residues. The germline gives CDR1 SEHNR, CDR2 FQNEAQ (reference sequence). Between the trimmed V and J ends, which lost 4 bases and 5 bases, there was a span of 9 bases. The CDR3 region is CASSSREDQPQHF. In DNA, the CDR3 is TGTGCCAGCAGCTCCCGGGAGGATCAGCCCCAGCATTTT.

This clone was recorded a few times. The sample has other DNA sequences that encode this CDR3 too. The chain is built from TRBV25-1 and TRBJ2-3; D ambiguous. CDR1 MGHDK and CDR2 SYGVNS come from the germline V gene. The V gene lost 4 bases and the J gene lost 1 base, with 6 bases spanning the gap. The CDR3 is made up of 13 amino acids. Here the CDR3 reads CASSAQGTDTQYF. Written as DNA, the CDR3 is TGTGCCAGCAGTGCCCAGGGCACAGATACGCAGTATTTT.

The chain employs TRBV7-2 and TRBJ2-3; D is uncertain. Germline lookup yields CDR1 SGHTA and CDR2 FQGNSA. V gave up 5 bases and J gave up 2 bases, with 14 bases separating them. This CDR3 spans 15 amino acids. CDR3 residues: CASSDQEQTTDTQYF. Written as DNA, the CDR3 is TGTGCCAGCAGCGATCAGGAACAGACCACAGATACGCAGTATTTT.

The J gene is TRBJ1-4, the V gene TRBV29-1, with 8 bases matching TRBD1. The germline V gene has CDR1 SQVTM and CDR2 ANQGSEA. The junction had 7 bases not matched to a gene; V was cut back by 6 bases and J by 10 bases. The CDR3 is 12 residues long. CDR3 in DNA: TGCAGCGTCGCCGGGACAGGAGGAAAACTGTTTTTT. Protein: CSVAGTGGKLFF.

The rearrangement uses TRBV6-6 and TRBJ2-7, with TRBD1 as a possible D gene (5 bases). Germline V CDR1 and CDR2: MNHNY, SVGAGI (reference sequence). The CDR3 sequence is 11 residues long. Trimming stripped 8 bases from V and 4 bases from J, with 9 bases between. The CDR3 loop is CASDQGYEQYF. CDR3 sequence (DNA): TGTGCCAGCGACCAGGGTTACGAGCAGTACTTC.

This clone was detected a few times. V and J are TRBV2 and TRBJ1-1; D is ambiguous. From germline, CDR1 is SNHLY and CDR2 FYNNEI. The CDR3 loop spans 14 amino acids. V lost 3 bases to trimming and J lost 4 bases, with 12 bases between them. CDR3 residues: CASSDSGSTTEAFF. The CDR3, as DNA: TGTGCCAGCAGTGATTCAGGTTCAACCACTGAAGCTTTCTTT.

The chain links TRBV11-2 to TRBJ2-7, with D possibly matching TRBD2 (6 bases). Germline V lookup: CDR1 SGHAT, CDR2 FQNNGV. This CDR3 has 12 amino acids. Trimming removed 5 bases from V and 4 bases from J, with 9 bases in between. The CDR3 coding sequence is TGTGCCAGCAGCGGGCGGGGTTACGAGCAGTACTTC. This translates into CASSGRGYEQYF.

The chain couples TRBV13 to TRBJ2-7; 8 nucleotides match TRBD2. The V and J ends lost 3 bases and 6 bases, in that order; junction bases with no gene match: 13. CDR1 PRHDT and CDR2 FYEKMQ come from the germline V gene (reference sequence). CDR3 size: 16 residues. In DNA, the CDR3 is TGTGCCAGCAGCTTTTGGGGACTAGTGAGTTTTGGCGAGCAGTACTTC. This translates into CASSFWGLVSFGEQYF.

The rearrangement joins TRBV11-2 to TRBJ1-1, with unresolved D. Germline CDR1 SGHAT, CDR2 FQNNGV. The CDR3 runs 12 residues. V was pared by 3 bases and J by 4 bases, with 6 bases between. The CDR3: CASSFHITEAFF. CDR3 nucleotides: TGTGCCAGCAGCTTTCACATCACTGAAGCTTTCTTT.

The V and J genes are TRBV9 and TRBJ2-5, with TRBD1 matching over 8 bases. The V gene end was trimmed by 4 bases and the J gene end by 4 bases; junction bases not matched to a gene: 6. This CDR3 has 14 residues. Germline loops: CDR1 SGDLS, CDR2 YYNGEE. CDR3 in amino acids: CASSLQGAPETQYF. In nucleotides, the CDR3 is TGTGCCAGCAGCCTGCAGGGGGCCCCAGAGACCCAGTACTTC.

This chain connects TRBV28 to TRBJ1-1; D uncertain. Per germline, CDR1 MDHEN and CDR2 SYDVKM. The CDR3 sequence is 13 residues long. Between the trimmed V and J ends, which lost 6 bases and 4 bases, there was a span of 12 bases. CDR3 in DNA: TGTGCCAGCAGGTCCTCGGGAGGCACTGAAGCTTTCTTT. It yields the protein CASRSSGGTEAFF.

The chain combines TRBV9 with TRBJ2-2; 10 nucleotides agree with TRBD1. There are 14 residues in the CDR3. The germline gives CDR1 SGDLS, CDR2 YYNGEE. The J segment lost 4 bases and the V segment lost 3 bases, leaving 0 bases of the junction unmatched. Written as DNA, the CDR3 is TGTGCCAGCAGCGGGACAGGGGGCACCGGGGAGCTGTTTTTT. This translates into CASSGTGGTGELFF.

DNA for the CDR3: TGTGCCAGCAGCTTAGCTTATAGGGGCGGTAAGAACACTGAAGCTTTCTTT. Protein: CASSLAYRGGKNTEAFF. This rearrangement joins TRBV11-2 to TRBJ1-1; tentatively, D is TRBD1 (5 bases). This CDR3 comprises 17 residues. The germline gives CDR1 SGHAT, CDR2 FQNNGV. The V and J ends lost 1 base and 1 base respectively, with 16 bases between them. Full variable domain (remainder filled in from reference TRBV11-2 and TRBJ1-1): EAGVAQSPRYKIIEKRQSVAFWCNPISGHATLYWYQQILGQGPKLLIQFQNNGVVDDSQLPKDRFSAERLKGVDSTLKIQPAKLEDSAVYLCASSLAYRGGKNTEAFFGQGTRLTVV.

The chain links TRBV6-1 to TRBJ2-1, with 7 bases matching TRBD2. With 3 bases clipped from V and 3 bases from J, the junction kept 2 bases outside the gene matches. The CDR3 is made up of 14 amino acids. Germline CDR1 and CDR2: MNHNS and SASEGT. The chain's CDR3 is CASSEWDYYNEQFF. The CDR3 DNA reads as TGTGCCAGCAGTGAGTGGGACTACTACAATGAGCAGTTCTTC.

V and J are TRBV5-1 and TRBJ2-7; 11 bases match TRBD2. Germline CDR1 reads SGHRS; CDR2 reads YFSETQ. The CDR3 extends over 17 amino acids. The V gene end was trimmed by 4 bases and the J gene end by 0 bases; junction bases not matched to a gene: 9. DNA for the CDR3: TGCGCCAGCAGCACAGGGACTAGCGGAATGAGCTCCTACGAGCAGTACTTC. Amino acids: CASSTGTSGMSSYEQYF. Together with reference TRBV5-1 and TRBJ2-7, the CDR3 gives the full variable domain: KAGVTQTPRYLIKTRGQQVTLSCSPISGHRSVSWYQQTPGQGLQFLFEYFSETQRNKGNFPGRFSGRQFSNSRSEMNVSTLELGDSALYLCASSTGTSGMSSYEQYFGPGTRLTVT.

This rearrangement joins TRBV9 to TRBJ2-1, with 10 bases identical to TRBD2. The length of the CDR3 is 20 residues. Germline V gene sequence: CDR1 SGDLS, CDR2 YYNGEE. The V and J ends lost 3 bases and 0 bases, in that order; junction bases with no gene match: 15. In DNA form, the CDR3 reads TGTGCCAGCAGCGCCCCCGGGACTAGCGCCACGTCGAGCTCCTACAATGAGCAGTTCTTC. The encoded protein is CASSAPGTSATSSSYNEQFF.

This chain joins TRBV28 and TRBJ1-2, with 8 bases that match TRBD1. The germline V gene encodes CDR1 MDHEN and CDR2 SYDVKM. The CDR3 has 14 amino acids. Trimming removed 7 bases from V and 6 bases from J; junction bases left unmatched: 10. CDR3 DNA sequence: TGTGCCAGCACTCACGAGGACAGGGTCGATGGCTACACCTTC. It codes for CASTHEDRVDGYTF.

The chain combines TRBV6-6 with TRBJ1-4; D possibly corresponds to TRBD1 (5 bases). The CDR3 runs to 14 residues. The germline V and J ends were trimmed by 6 bases and 6 bases, with 14 bases remaining between them. Germline-derived CDR1 and CDR2 are MNHNY and SVGAGI (reference sequence). CDR3 sequence (DNA): TGTGCCAGCAGGGGACTCGATGGGGATGAAAAACTGTTTTTT. This sequence encodes CASRGLDGDEKLFF.

The chain combines TRBV9 with TRBJ2-7; TRBD2 is a possible D gene (6 bases). The CDR3 loop spans 16 amino acids. Germline lookup yields CDR1 SGDLS and CDR2 YYNGEE. Between the trimmed V and J ends, which lost 1 base and 0 bases, there was a span of 14 bases. For the CDR3, the DNA is TGTGCCAGCAGCGTATCGGTGGGAGGTGGCTCCTACGAGCAGTACTTC. It is translated as CASSVSVGGGSYEQYF.

The chain recombines TRBV10-3 with TRBJ2-1, with 8 bases aligning to TRBD2. CDR1 and CDR2 (germline): ENHRY, SYGVKD. With 5 bases clipped from V and 8 bases from J, the junction kept 2 bases outside the gene matches. The CDR3 loop spans 12 amino acids. The CDR3 sequence is CAISLLADEQFF. DNA of the CDR3: TGTGCCATCAGTTTACTAGCGGATGAGCAGTTCTTC.

V gene TRBV5-5 combines with J gene TRBJ2-7; D is uncertain. Germline lookup yields CDR1 SGHKS and CDR2 YYEKEE (reference sequence). V lost 0 bases to trimming and J lost 6 bases, with 22 bases between them. The CDR3 runs 17 residues. The CDR3 nucleotides are TGTGCCAGCAGCTTGGTGGTTCTTCTTGCGCTGGCAGGCGAGCAGTACTTC. This translates into CASSLVVLLALAGEQYF.

This clone is a singleton in its sample. The V and J genes are TRBV5-5 and TRBJ2-5; TRBD2 matches at 9 bases. The CDR3 is made up of 14 amino acids. Trimming took 3 bases from V and 2 from J; bases not matched to a gene: 2. The V gene's germline CDR1 is SGHKS and CDR2 YYEKEE (reference sequence). Here the CDR3 DNA reads TGTGCCAGCAGCTCACTAGCGGGTCAAGAGACCCAGTACTTC. It codes for CASSSLAGQETQYF.

In this sample, this clone turned up once. The chain is built from TRBV5-5 and TRBJ2-7, with 7 nucleotides matching TRBD1. Unmatched junction bases numbered 8, after V lost 3 bases and J lost 5 bases. This CDR3 contains 14 residues. The V gene's germline CDR1 is SGHKS and CDR2 YYEKEE (reference sequence). The CDR3 nucleotides read TGTGCCAGCAGCTCGTCGGGACAGACCAACGAGCAGTACTTC. It encodes CASSSSGQTNEQYF.